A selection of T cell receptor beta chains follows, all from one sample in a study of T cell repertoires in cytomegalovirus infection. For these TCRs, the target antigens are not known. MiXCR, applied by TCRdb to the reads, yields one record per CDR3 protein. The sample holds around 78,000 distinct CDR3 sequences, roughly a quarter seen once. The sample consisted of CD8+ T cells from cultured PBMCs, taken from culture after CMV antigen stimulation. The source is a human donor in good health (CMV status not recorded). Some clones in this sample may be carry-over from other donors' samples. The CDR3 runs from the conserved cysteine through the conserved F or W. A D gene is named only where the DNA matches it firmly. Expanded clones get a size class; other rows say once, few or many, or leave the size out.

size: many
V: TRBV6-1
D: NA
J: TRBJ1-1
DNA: TGTGCCAGCATATTAGCATGGAACACTGAAGCTTTCTTT
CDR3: CASILAWNTEAFF

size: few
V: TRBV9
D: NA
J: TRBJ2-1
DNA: TGTGCCAGCAGCGTAGTCACCCATAACAATGAGCAGTTCTTC
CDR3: CASSVVTHNNEQFF

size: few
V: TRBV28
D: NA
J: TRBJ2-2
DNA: TGTGCCAGCAGCCTTGAGGACCCCACCGGGGAGCTGTTTTTT
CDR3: CASSLEDPTGELFF

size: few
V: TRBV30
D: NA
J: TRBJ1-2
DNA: TGTGCCTGGAAGGCCGGGGGATTAGATGGCTACACCTTC
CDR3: CAWKAGGLDGYTF

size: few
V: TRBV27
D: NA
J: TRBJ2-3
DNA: TGTGCCAGCAGCAAATTTAGGGGGGGAGATACGCAGTATTTT
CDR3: CASSKFRGGDTQYF

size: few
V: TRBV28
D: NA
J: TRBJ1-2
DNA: TGTGCCAGCAGTTTAGGGGCGTCAGCTAACTATGGCTACACCTTC
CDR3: CASSLGASANYGYTF

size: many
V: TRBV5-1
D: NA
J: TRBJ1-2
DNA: TGCGCCAGCAGCTTCGGACCCGCCGCCGGGGATGGCTACACCTTC
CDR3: CASSFGPAAGDGYTF

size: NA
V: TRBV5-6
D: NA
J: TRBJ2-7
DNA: TGTGCCAGCAACCCTGGCTCCTCTGGCGAGCAGTACTTC
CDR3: CASNPGSSGEQYF

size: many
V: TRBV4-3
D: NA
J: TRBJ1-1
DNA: TGCGCCAGCAGCCAAGAATGGGCGTTGAACACTGAAGCTTTCTTT
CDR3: CASSQEWALNTEAFF

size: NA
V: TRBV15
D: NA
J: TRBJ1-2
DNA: TGTGCCACCAGCAACCCCGTAGGGCGGAACTATGGCTACACCTTC
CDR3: CATSNPVGRNYGYTF

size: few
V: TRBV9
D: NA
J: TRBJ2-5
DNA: TGTGCCAGCAGCGTAGAACGGGACACCCCTCGGACCCAGTACTTC
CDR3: CASSVERDTPRTQYF

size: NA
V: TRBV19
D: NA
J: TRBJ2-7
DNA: TGTGCCAGTAGTATAGGACACGGGGCCTACGAGCAGTACTTC
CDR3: CASSIGHGAYEQYF

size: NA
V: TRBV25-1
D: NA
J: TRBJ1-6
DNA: TGTGCCAGCAAAGACAGGAATTCTTATGCCCTCCACTTT
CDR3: CASKDRNSYALHF

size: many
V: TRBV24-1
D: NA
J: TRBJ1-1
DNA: TGTGCCACCAGCGGGTTAAACAGACATACAATGAGGACTGAAGCTTTCTTT
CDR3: CATSGLNRHTMRTEAFF

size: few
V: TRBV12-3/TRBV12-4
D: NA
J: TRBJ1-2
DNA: TGTGCCAGCAGTCGGGACCGCTCCTATGGCTACACCTTC
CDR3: CASSRDRSYGYTF

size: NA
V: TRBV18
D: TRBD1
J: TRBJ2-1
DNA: TGTGCCAGCTCACCTACAGGGGGCTACTACAATGAGCAGTTCTTC
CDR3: CASSPTGGYYNEQFF

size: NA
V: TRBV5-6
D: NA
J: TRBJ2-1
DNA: TGTGCCAGCAGCGCGGAAACAGGCAATGAGCAGTTCTTC
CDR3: CASSAETGNEQFF

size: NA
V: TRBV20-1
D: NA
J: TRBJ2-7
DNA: TGCAGTGCTAGAGATATCGGGTCCTACGAGCAGTACTTC
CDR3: CSARDIGSYEQYF

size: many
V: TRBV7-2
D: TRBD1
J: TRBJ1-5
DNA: TGTGCCAGCAGCCCTAGTGGGACAGGATATCAGCCCCAGCATTTT
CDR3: CASSPSGTGYQPQHF

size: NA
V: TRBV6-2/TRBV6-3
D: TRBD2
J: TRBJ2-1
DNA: TGTGCCAGCAGTTACTCGTCTAGCGGGGGGGCCTACAATGAGCAGTTCTTC
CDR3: CASSYSSSGGAYNEQFF

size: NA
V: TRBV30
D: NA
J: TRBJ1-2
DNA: TGTGCCTGGAGTGTCGGGATCTATGGCTACACCTTC
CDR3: CAWSVGIYGYTF

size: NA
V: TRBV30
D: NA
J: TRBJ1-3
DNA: TGTGCCTGGAAGTTCCGAGGAAACACCATATATTTT
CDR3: CAWKFRGNTIYF

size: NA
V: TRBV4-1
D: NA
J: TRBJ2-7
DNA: TGCGCCAGCAGCCATCGAGGGGGGCGGTACGAGCAGTACTTC
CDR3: CASSHRGGRYEQYF

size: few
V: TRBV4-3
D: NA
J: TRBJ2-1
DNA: TGCGCCAGCAGCCAGGGGGGCAATGAGCAGTTCTTC
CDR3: CASSQGGNEQFF

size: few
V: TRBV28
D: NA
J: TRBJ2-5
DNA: TGTGCCAGCAGTTCTCGGTTAAGAGAGACCCAGTACTTC
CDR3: CASSSRLRETQYF

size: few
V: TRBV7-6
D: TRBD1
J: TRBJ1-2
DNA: TGTGCCAGCAGTTTAGATCGGTCAGGGGGAGCAGATGGCTACACCTTC
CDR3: CASSLDRSGGADGYTF

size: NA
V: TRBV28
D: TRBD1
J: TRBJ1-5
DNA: TGTGCCACAAACAGGGGGAGTCAGCCCCAGCATTTT
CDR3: CATNRGSQPQHF

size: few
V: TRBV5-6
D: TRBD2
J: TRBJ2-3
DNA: TGTGCCAGCAGCTCAGCCTGGGAGCGGGATTCAGATACGCAGTATTTT
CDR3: CASSSAWERDSDTQYF

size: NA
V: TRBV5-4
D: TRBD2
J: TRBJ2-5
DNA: TGTGCCAGCAGCTTACTAGCGGGGGGCCCGGAGACCCAGTACTTC
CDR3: CASSLLAGGPETQYF

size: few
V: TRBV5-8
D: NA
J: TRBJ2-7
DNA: TGTGCCAGCAGCTTGATCGCCGTAGCCTACGAGCAGTACTTC
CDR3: CASSLIAVAYEQYF

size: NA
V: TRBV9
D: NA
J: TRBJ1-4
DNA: TGTGCCAGCAGCCCGTACAGGGAAGGGAATGAAAAACTGTTTTTT
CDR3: CASSPYREGNEKLFF

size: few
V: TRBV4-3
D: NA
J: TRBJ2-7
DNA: TGCGCCAGCAGCCAAGCAGGTAGTGAGCAGTACTTC
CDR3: CASSQAGSEQYF

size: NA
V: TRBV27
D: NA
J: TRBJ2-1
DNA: TGTGCCAGCAGTTTACCACTGGGTGAGCAGTTCTTC
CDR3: CASSLPLGEQFF

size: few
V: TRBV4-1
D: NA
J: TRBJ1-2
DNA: TGCGCCAGCAGCCAAGCTGGGGAGCTGAGGGGCGGCTATGGCTACACCTTC
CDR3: CASSQAGELRGGYGYTF

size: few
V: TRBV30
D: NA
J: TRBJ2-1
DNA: TGTGCCTGGAGTGTTGTGTCCTACTACAATGAGCAGTTCTTC
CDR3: CAWSVVSYYNEQFF

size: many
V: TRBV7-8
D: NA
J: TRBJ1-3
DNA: TGTGCCAGCAGCGTGACCAGGGTAGGAACTGGAAACACCATATATTTT
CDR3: CASSVTRVGTGNTIYF

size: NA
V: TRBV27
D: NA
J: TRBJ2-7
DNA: TGTGCCAGCAGTTTTGGGGACAACTACGAGCAGTACTTC
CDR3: CASSFGDNYEQYF

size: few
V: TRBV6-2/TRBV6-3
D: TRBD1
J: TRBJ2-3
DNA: TGTGCCAGCACCCTGGGGCAGGGGGCTAGAGATACGCAGTATTTT
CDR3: CASTLGQGARDTQYF

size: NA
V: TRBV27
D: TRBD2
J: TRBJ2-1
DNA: TGTGCCAGCAGTTTCTTCTTTAGCGGACTAGGGGATGAGCAGTTCTTC
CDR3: CASSFFFSGLGDEQFF

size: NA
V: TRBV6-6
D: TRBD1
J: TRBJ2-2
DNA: TGTGCCAGCAGTCCGCGGACAGGGGAGACCGGGGAGCTGTTTTTT
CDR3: CASSPRTGETGELFF

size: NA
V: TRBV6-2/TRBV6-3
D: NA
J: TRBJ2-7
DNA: TGTGCCAGCAGTTACTCGGCGAGGGGGATAAACGAGCAGTACTTC
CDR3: CASSYSARGINEQYF

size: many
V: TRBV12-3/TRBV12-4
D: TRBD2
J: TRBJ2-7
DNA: TGTGCCAGCAGTTTAGTCCCACCGTGGGCTAGCGGGTTCAACGAGCAGTACTTC
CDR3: CASSLVPPWASGFNEQYF

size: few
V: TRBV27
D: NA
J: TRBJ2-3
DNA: TGTGCCAGCAGTTTGGGCAGGGAAGGGGATACGCAGTATTTT
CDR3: CASSLGREGDTQYF

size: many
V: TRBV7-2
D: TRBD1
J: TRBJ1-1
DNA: TGTGCCAGCTCAGGGGGCCGCACTGAAGCTTTCTTT
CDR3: CASSGGRTEAFF

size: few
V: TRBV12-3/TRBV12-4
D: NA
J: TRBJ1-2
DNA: TGTGCCAGCAGTTTAATGGGTCAAACCGACCTCTATGGCTACACCTTC
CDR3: CASSLMGQTDLYGYTF

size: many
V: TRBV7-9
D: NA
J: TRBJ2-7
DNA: TGTGCCAGCAGCTTGACCGGGACCGCTTTTGGGCAGTACTTC
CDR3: CASSLTGTAFGQYF

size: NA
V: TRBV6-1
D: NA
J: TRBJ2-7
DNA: TGTGCCAGCAGTTCCCCTTACAGGGAAGGCGAGCAGTACTTC
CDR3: CASSSPYREGEQYF

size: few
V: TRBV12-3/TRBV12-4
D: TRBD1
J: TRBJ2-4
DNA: TGTGCCAGCAGCTCAGGGGGCGTTGACATTCAGTACTTC
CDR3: CASSSGGVDIQYF

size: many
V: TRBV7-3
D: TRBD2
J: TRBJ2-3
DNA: TGTGCCAGCAGCTCGGGGACTAGGTTGTATTTT
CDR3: CASSSGTRLYF

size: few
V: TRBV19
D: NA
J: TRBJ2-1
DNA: TGTGCCAGTAGTATCCCCGTCCGCCCGGAGGGATACAATGAGCAGTTCTTC
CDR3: CASSIPVRPEGYNEQFF

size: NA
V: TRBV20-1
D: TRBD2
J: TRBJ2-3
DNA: TGCAGTGCCGGGGCAGCGGGAGAAAGGAATACGCAGTATTTT
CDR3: CSAGAAGERNTQYF

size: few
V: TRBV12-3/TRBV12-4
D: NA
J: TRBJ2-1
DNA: TGTGCCAGCGCGAGCGGAAGGACCCCCAATGAGCAGTTCTTC
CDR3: CASASGRTPNEQFF

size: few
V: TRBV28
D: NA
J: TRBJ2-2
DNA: TGTGCCAGCAGTCCCCATCTCGCGTCTCCGAACACCGGGGAGCTGTTTTTT
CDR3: CASSPHLASPNTGELFF

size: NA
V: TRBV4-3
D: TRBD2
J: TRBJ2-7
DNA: TGCGCCAGCAGGGCTACACTAGCGGTCTCCTACGAGCAGTACTTC
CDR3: CASRATLAVSYEQYF

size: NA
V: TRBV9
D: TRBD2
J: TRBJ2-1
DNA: TGTGCCAGCAGCGTAAGCGGGGCGACTAGTGGGTACAATGAGCAGTTCTTC
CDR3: CASSVSGATSGYNEQFF

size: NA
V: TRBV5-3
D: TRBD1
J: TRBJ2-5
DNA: TGTGCCAGCAGCCCCGGACAGGGGGACCAGTACTTC
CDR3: CASSPGQGDQYF

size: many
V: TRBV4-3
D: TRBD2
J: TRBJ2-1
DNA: TGCGCCAGCAGCCATTTAGCGGGGAGCTCCTACAATGAGCAGTTCTTC
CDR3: CASSHLAGSSYNEQFF

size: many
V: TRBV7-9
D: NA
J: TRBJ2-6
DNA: TGTGCCAGCAGCTCCTCTGACATTCTCTCTGGGGCCAACGTCCTGACTTTC
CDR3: CASSSSDILSGANVLTF